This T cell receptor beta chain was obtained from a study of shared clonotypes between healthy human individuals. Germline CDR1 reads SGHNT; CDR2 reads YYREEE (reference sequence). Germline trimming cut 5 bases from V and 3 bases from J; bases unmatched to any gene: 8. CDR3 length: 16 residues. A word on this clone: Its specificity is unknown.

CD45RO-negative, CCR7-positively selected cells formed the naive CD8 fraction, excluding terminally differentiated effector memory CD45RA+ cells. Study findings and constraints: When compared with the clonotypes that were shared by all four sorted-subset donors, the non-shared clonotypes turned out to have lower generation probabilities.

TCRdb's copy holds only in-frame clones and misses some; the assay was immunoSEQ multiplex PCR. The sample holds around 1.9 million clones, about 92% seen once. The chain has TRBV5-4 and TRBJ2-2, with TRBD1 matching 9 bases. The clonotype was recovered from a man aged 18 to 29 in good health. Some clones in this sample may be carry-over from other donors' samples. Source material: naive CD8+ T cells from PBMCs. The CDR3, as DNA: TGTGCCAGCAGGCTCGAGGACAGGGGTGACACCGGGGAGCTGTTTTTT. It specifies CASRLEDRGDTGELFF.